This T cell receptor beta chain originates from a study of T cells in Graves' hyperthyroidism and ophthalmopathy. This CDR3 has 15 amino acids. Germline assignment: CDR1 MGHDK and CDR2 SYGVNS. Trimming removed 8 bases at V and 0 bases at J, with 16 bases between. Authors of the study amplified TCR beta CDR3 regions from RNA transcripts. The HTBI primer set drove a first-round RT-PCR of the TCR CDR3. Using its own MiXCR run on the multiplex PCR reads, TCRdb lists one record per CDR3 protein. The sample lists more than 650,000 distinct CDR3 sequences, 12% to 15% occurring once. From 10 ml of fresh peripheral blood, PBMCs were isolated.

The TCR originated in a woman between 18 and 29 years old with Graves' hyperthyroidism. The chain joins TRBV25-1 to TRBJ1-1; no definite D call. The sequencing input was blood. The DNA of the CDR3 is TGTGCCAGCGCGGCCCGGGGAGGGATGAACACTGAAGCTTTCTTT. The encoded protein is CASAARGGMNTEAFF.